The clone carrying this TCR beta chain was recorded a few times. The target antigen is unknown. Libraries of TCR beta came from iRepertoire HTBI primers plus Arm-PCR of CDR3 regions. One entry per CDR3 protein results from TCRdb running MiXCR on the multiplex PCR reads. The sample lists a few hundred thousand distinct CDR3 sequences, about 10% occurring once. This record belongs to a study of regulatory T cells in long-lasting Graves disease. Trimming took 1 base from V and 4 from J; bases not matched to a gene: 5. Per germline, CDR1 SGHRS and CDR2 YFSETQ. This CDR3 is 14 amino acids long. The time point is: newly diagnosed GD, antithyroid drugs for less than 3 months. TCR sequences were obtained from RNA taken from PBMCs. A roughly 8.3-milliliter sample of peripheral blood was drawn into EDTA tubes. Study-wide results and caveats: Persistent patients shared more public clonotypes (over 2,500) than new patients (approximately 1,000).

The same sample was also used in a study of T cells in Graves' hyperthyroidism and ophthalmopathy.

V usage is TRBV5-1 and J usage is TRBJ2-7; 7 bases are shared with TRBD1. The receptor was derived from a woman younger than 30 with Graves disease. The material was peripheral blood mononuclear cells (PBMCs), obtained at new diagnosis, from a patient treated with antithyroid drugs. DNA for the CDR3: TGCGCCAGCAGCTTGAGGGGGCGAAGGTACGAGCAGTACGTC. It yields the protein CASSLRGRRYEQYV.